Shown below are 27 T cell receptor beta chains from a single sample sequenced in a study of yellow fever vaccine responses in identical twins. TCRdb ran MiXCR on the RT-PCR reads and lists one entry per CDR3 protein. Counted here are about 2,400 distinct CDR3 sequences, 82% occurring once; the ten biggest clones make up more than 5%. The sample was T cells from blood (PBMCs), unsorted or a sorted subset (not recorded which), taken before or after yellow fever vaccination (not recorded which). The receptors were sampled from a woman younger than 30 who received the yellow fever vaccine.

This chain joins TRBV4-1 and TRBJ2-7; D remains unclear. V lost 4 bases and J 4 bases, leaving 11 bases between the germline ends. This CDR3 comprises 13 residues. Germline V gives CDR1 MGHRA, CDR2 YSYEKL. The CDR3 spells CASSPNSAYEQYF. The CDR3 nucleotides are TGCGCCAGCAGCCCCAATAGTGCGTACGAGCAGTACTTC.

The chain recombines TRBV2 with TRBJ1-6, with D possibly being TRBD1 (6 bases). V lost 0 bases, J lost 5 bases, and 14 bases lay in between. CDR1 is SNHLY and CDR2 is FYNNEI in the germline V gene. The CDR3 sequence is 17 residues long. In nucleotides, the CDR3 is TGTGCCAGCAGTGAAGCGCTCAGGGACATCCATAATTCACCCCTCCACTTT. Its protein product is CASSEALRDIHNSPLHF.

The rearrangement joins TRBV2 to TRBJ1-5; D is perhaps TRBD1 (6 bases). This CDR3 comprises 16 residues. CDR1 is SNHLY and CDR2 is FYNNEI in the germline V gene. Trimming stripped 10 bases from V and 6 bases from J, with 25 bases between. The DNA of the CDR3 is TGTGCCAAAAGGACAGATGTTTCTATGGTGGGTCAGCCCCAGCATTTT. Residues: CAKRTDVSMVGQPQHF.

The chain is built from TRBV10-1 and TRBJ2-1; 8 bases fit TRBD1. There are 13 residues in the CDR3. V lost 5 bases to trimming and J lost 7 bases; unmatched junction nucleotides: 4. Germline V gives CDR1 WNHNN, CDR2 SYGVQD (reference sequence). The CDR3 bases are TGCGCCAGCAGTACAGGGGGAACGAATGAGCAGTTCTTC. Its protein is CASSTGGTNEQFF.

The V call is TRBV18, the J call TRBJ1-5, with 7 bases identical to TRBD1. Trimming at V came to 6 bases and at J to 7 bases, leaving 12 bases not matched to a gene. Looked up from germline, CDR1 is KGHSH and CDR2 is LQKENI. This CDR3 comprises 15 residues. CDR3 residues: CASSPPTGFGQPQHF. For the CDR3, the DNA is TGTGCCAGCTCGCCCCCGACAGGGTTTGGACAGCCCCAGCATTTT.

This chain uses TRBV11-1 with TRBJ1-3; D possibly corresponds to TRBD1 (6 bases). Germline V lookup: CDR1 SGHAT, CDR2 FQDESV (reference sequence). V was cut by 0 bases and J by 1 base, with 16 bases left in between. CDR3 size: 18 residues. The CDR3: CASSLALGGGFSGNTIYF. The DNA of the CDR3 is TGTGCCAGCAGCTTAGCGCTTGGGGGCGGTTTTTCTGGAAACACCATATATTTT.

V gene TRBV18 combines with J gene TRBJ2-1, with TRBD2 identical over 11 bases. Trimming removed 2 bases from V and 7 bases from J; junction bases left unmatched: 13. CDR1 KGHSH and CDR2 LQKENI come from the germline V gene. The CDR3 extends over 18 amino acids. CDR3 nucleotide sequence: TGTGCCAGCTCACCAAAAGGCAATCCGGGACTAGCGGAAAATGAGCAGTTCTTC. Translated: CASSPKGNPGLAENEQFF. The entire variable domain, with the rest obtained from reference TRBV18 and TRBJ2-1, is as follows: NAGVMQNPRHLVRRRGQEARLRCSPMKGHSHVYWYRQLPEEGLKFMVYLQKENIIDESGMPKERFSAEFPKEGPSILRIQQVVRGDSAAYFCASSPKGNPGLAENEQFFGPGTRLTVL.

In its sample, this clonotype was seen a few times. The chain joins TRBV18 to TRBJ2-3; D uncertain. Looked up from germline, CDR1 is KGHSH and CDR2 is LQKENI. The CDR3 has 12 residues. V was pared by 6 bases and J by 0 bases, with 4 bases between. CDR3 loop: CASSWSTDTQYF. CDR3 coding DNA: TGTGCCAGCTCGTGGAGCACAGATACGCAGTATTTT.

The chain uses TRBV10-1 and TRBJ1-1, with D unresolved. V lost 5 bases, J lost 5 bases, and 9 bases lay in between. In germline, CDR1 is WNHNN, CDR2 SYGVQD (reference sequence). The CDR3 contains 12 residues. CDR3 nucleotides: TGCGCCAGCAGTTGGGGTGATACTGAAGCTTTCTTT. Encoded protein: CASSWGDTEAFF.

CDR3 sequence: CASSLWGQGLDNEQFF. CDR3 nucleotides: TGTGCCAGCAGCTTATGGGGGCAGGGATTGGACAATGAGCAGTTCTTC. The chain employs TRBV11-1 and TRBJ2-1, with D possibly being TRBD1 (6 bases). The CDR3 contains 16 residues. Germline loops: CDR1 SGHAT, CDR2 FQDESV (reference sequence). Trimming removed 2 bases at V and 5 bases at J, with 16 bases between.

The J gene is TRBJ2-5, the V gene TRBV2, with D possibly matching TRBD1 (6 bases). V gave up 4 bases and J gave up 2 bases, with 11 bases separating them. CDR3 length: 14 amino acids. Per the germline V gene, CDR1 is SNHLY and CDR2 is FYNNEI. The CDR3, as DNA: TGTGCCAGCAGTGCACCGGGACAACAAGAGACCCAGTACTTC. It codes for CASSAPGQQETQYF. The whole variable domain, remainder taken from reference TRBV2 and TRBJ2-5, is EPEVTQTPSHQVTQMGQEVILRCVPISNHLYFYWYRQILGQKVEFLVSFYNNEISEKSEIFDDQFSVERPDGSNFTLKIRSTKLEDSAMYFCASSAPGQQETQYFGPGTRLLVL.

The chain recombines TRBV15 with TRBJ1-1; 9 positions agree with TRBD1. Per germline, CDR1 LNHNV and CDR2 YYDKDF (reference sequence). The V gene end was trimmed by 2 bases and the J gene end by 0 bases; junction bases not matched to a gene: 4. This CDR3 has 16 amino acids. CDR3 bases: TGTGCCACCAGCAGACGAACAGGGGGCATGAACACTGAAGCTTTCTTT. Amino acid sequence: CATSRRTGGMNTEAFF.

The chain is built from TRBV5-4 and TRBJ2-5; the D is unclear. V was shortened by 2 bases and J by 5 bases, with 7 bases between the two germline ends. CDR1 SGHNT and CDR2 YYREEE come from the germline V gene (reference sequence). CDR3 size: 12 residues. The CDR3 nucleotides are TGTGCCAGCAGCTTCGCCAGGGAGACCCAGTACTTC. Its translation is CASSFARETQYF. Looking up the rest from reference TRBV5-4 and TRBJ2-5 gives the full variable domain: ETGVTQSPTHLIKTRGQQVTLRCSSQSGHNTVSWYQQALGQGPQFIFQYYREEENGRGNFPPRFSGLQFPNYSSELNVNALELDDSALYLCASSFARETQYFGPGTRLLVL.

The CDR3, as DNA: TGTGCTAGTGAACTAGCGAGATACGATCTTTTTAGCACAGATACGCAGTATTTT. Encoded protein: CASELARYDLFSTDTQYF. The J gene is TRBJ2-3, the V gene TRBV12-5; 7 bases align to TRBD2. Germline-derived CDR1 and CDR2 are LGHNT and FRNRAP. There are 18 residues in the CDR3. V shed 7 bases, J shed 0 bases, and the junction held 16 bases outside the gene matches.

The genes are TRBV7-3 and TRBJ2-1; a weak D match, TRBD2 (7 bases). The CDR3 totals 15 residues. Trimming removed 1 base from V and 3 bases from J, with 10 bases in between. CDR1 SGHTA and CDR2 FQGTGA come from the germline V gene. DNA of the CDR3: TGTGCCAGCAGCTTAAGGGGGGGCTTCTACAATGAGCAGTTCTTC. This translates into CASSLRGGFYNEQFF. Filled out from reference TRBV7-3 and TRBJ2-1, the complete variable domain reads GAGVSQTPSNKVTEKGKYVELRCDPISGHTALYWYRQSLGQGPEFLIYFQGTGAADDSGLPNDRFFAVRPEGSVSTLKIQRTERGDSAVYLCASSLRGGFYNEQFFGPGTRLTVL.

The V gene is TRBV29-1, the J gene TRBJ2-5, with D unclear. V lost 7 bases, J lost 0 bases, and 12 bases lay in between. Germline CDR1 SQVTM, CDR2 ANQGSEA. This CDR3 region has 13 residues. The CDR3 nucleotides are TGCAGCGGGATTCGGTCGTACCAAGAGACCCAGTACTTC. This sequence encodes CSGIRSYQETQYF.

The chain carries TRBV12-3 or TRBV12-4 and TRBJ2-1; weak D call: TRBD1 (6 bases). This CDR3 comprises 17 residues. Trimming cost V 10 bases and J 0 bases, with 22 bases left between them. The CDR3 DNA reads TGTGCCACAGCAGTGGCCCGCGGACAGAGCTCCTACAATGAGCAGTTCTTC. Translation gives CATAVARGQSSYNEQFF.

CDR3 DNA: TGTGCCAGCAGCCAGGACGCCCATCAGCCCCAGCATTTT. Translation gives CASSQDAHQPQHF. The chain links TRBV4-2 to TRBJ1-5; D is ambiguous. V was trimmed by 3 bases and J by 5 bases, leaving 8 bases between them. CDR3 size: 13 residues. In germline, CDR1 is LGHNA, CDR2 YNFKEQ.

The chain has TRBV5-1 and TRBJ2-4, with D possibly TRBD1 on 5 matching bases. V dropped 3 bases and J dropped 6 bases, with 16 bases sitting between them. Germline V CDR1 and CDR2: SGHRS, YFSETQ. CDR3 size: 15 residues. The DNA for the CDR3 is TGCGCCAGCAGCTCCAACACGGGTAGGGGAAACATTCAGTACTTC. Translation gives CASSSNTGRGNIQYF.

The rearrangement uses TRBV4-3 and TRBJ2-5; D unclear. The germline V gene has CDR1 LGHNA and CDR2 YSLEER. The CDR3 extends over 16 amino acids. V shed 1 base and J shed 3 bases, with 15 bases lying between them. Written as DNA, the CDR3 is TGCGCCAGCAGCCAAGTCGTAGTATACAGTGAAGAGACCCAGTACTTC. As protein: CASSQVVVYSEETQYF.

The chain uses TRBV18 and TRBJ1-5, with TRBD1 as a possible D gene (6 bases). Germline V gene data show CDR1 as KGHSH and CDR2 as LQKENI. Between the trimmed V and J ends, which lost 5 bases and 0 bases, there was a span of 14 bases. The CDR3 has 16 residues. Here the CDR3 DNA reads TGTGCCAGCTCAGCCGGACAGCCTTATAGCAATCAGCCCCAGCATTTT. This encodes CASSAGQPYSNQPQHF.

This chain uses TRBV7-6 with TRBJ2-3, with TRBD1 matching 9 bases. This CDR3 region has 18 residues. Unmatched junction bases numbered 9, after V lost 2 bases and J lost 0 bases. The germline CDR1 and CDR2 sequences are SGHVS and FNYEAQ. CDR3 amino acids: CASSLIPRDRVSTDTQYF. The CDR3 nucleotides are TGTGCCAGCAGCTTAATCCCGCGGGACAGGGTTAGCACAGATACGCAGTATTTT.

For the CDR3, the DNA is TGTGCCAGCAGTTTTAGCCAAGAGACCCAGTACTTC. Translating gives CASSFSQETQYF. The chain links TRBV12-3 or TRBV12-4 to TRBJ2-5; no definite D call. This CDR3 is built from 12 residues. V lost 3 bases to trimming and J lost 1 base, with 3 bases between them.

CDR3 in DNA: TGCAGCGTTAGCTCCGACAGGCCCTCTGGAAACACCATATATTTT. This sequence encodes CSVSSDRPSGNTIYF. This chain uses TRBV29-1 with TRBJ1-3; tentatively, D is TRBD1 (6 bases). There are 15 residues in the CDR3. Germline CDR1 reads SQVTM; CDR2 reads ANQGSEA. V lost 5 bases to trimming and J lost 0 bases, with 14 bases between them.

CDR3 region: CSARKTGLISNYGYTF. CDR3 bases: TGCAGTGCTAGAAAAACAGGGCTAATCTCTAACTATGGCTACACCTTC. J is TRBJ1-2 and V is TRBV20-1; tentatively, D is TRBD1 (6 bases). CDR3 length: 16 amino acids. V was pared by 2 bases and J by 0 bases, with 16 bases between. Germline V gives CDR1 DFQATT, CDR2 SNEGSKA (reference sequence).

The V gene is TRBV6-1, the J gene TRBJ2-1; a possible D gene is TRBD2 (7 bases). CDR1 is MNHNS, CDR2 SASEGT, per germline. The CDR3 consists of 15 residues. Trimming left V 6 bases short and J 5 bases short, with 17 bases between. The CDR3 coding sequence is TGTGCCAGCAGCTGGGGGGGGGGCCTCAACAATGAGCAGTTCTTC. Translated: CASSWGGGLNNEQFF.

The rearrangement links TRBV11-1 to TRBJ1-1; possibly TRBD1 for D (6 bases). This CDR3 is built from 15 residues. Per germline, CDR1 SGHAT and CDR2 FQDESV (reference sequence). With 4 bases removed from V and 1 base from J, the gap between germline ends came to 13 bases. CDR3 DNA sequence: TGTGCCAGCAGCTCCGTCAGGGGTCGGAACACTGAAGCTTTCTTT. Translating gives CASSSVRGRNTEAFF. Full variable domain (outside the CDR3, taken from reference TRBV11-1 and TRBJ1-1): EAEVAQSPRYKITEKSQAVAFWCDPISGHATLYWYRQILGQGPELLVQFQDESVVDDSQLPKDRFSAERLKGVDSTLKIQPAELGDSAMYLCASSSVRGRNTEAFFGQGTRLTVV.